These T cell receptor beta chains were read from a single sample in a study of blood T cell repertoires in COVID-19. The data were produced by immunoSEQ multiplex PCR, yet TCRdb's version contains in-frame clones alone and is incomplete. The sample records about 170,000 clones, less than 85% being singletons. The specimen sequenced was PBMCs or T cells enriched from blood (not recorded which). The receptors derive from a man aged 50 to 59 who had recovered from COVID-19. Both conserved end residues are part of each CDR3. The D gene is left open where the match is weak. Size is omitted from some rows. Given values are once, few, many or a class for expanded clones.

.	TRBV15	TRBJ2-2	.	CATTTGNTGELFF	TGTGCCACCACCACAGGTAACACCGGGGAGCTGTTTTTT
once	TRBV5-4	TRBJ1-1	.	CASSLGGPLNTEAFF	TGTGCCAGCAGCTTGGGAGGGCCGTTGAACACTGAAGCTTTCTTT
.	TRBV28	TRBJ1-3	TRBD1	CASISGGGDDGNTIYF	TGTGCCAGCATATCAGGGGGAGGAGATGATGGAAACACCATATATTTT
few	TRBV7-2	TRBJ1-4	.	CASSFNRNEKLFF	TGTGCCAGCAGCTTCAACAGGAATGAAAAACTGTTTTTT
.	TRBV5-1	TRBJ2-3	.	CASSPIGTPPLDTQYF	TGCGCCAGCAGCCCCATCGGGACTCCCCCCCTGGATACGCAGTATTTT
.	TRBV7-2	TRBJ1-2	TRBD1	CASSERLPGQSGGYTF	TGTGCCAGCAGCGAGCGGCTACCGGGACAGTCTGGTGGCTACACCTTC
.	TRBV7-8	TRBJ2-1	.	CASTSGTYNEQFF	TGTGCCAGCACCAGCGGAACCTACAATGAGCAGTTCTTC
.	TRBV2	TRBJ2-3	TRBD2	CASSSLASKGDTQYF	TGTGCCAGCAGTTCACTAGCGTCGAAGGGGGATACGCAGTATTTT
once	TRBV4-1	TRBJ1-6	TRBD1	CASSQKQGVNSPLHF	TGCGCCAGCAGCCAAAAACAGGGGGTAAATTCACCCCTCCACTTT
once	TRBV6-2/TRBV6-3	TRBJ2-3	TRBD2	CASSSPGRGGTDTQYF	TGTGCCAGCAGTTCCCCGGGCCGGGGGGGCACAGATACGCAGTATTTT
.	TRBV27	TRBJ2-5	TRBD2	CASRRVRGEETQYF	TGTGCCAGCAGGCGGGTACGGGGGGAAGAGACCCAGTACTTC
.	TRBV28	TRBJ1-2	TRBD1	CAIRQGDYGYTF	TGTGCCATCCGACAGGGGGACTATGGCTACACCTTC
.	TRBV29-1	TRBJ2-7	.	CSVDRGGEQYF	TGCAGCGTTGACAGGGGTGGAGAGCAGTACTTC
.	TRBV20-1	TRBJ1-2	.	CSARPGVGYTF	TGCAGTGCTAGGCCAGGGGTCGGCTACACCTTC
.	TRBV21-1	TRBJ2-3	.	CASSKAVSTDTQYF	TGTGCCAGCAGCAAAGCCGTCAGCACAGATACGCAGTATTTT
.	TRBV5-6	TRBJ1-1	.	CASSLQARYTEAFF	TGTGCCAGCAGCCTTCAGGCTCGTTACACTGAAGCTTTCTTT
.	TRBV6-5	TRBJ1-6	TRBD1	CASTREGAGSPLHF	TGTGCCAGCACCCGGGAGGGGGCCGGTTCACCCCTCCACTTT
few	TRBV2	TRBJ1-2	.	CASSELGGSTNYGYTF	TGTGCCAGCAGTGAATTGGGGGGTTCTACTAACTATGGCTACACCTTC
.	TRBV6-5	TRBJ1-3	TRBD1	CASSSGTASGNTIYF	TGTGCCAGCAGTTCGGGGACAGCCTCTGGAAACACCATATATTTT
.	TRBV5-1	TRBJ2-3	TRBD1	CASERTDRARADTQYF	TGCGCCAGTGAGCGCACGGACAGGGCGCGCGCAGATACGCAGTATTTT
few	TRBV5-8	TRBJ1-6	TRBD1	CASSPRGFSSPLHF	TGTGCCAGCAGCCCCAGGGGGTTCTCTTCACCCCTCCACTTT
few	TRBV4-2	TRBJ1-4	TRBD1	CASSQLQGKDEKLFF	TGTGCCAGCAGCCAATTACAGGGGAAGGATGAAAAACTGTTTTTT
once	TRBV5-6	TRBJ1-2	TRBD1	CASSFGDRRSFGYGYTF	TGTGCCAGCAGCTTTGGGGACAGGAGGAGTTTCGGCTATGGCTACACCTTC
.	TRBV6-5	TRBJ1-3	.	CASSSATSYSGNTIYF	TGTGCCAGCAGTTCCGCTACCTCCTACTCTGGAAACACCATATATTTT
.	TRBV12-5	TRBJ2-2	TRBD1	CASGLVGTGGNGELFF	TGTGCTAGTGGTTTGGTAGGGACAGGGGGCAACGGGGAGCTGTTTTTT
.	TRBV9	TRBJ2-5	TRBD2	CASSVVSSGGRETQYF	TGTGCCAGCAGCGTAGTATCTAGCGGGGGCCGGGAGACCCAGTACTTC
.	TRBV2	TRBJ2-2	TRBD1	CASSETGGTGELFF	TGTGCCAGCAGTGAGACAGGGGGCACCGGGGAGCTGTTTTTT
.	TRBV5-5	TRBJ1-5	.	CASSSREGSNQPQHF	TGTGCCAGCAGCTCCAGGGAGGGAAGCAATCAGCCCCAGCATTTT
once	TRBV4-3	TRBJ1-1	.	CASSQEVGRGAFF	TGCGCCAGCAGCCAAGAGGTGGGGAGAGGAGCTTTCTTT
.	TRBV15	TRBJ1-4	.	CATSRDRVEKLFF	TGTGCCACCAGCAGAGACAGGGTTGAAAAACTGTTTTTT
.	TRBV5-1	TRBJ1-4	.	CASSYPDSEKLFF	TGCGCCAGCAGCTACCCGGACAGTGAAAAACTGTTTTTT
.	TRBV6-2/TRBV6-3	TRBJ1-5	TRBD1	CASSADRQGQPQHF	TGTGCCAGCAGTGCGGATAGACAGGGTCAGCCCCAGCATTTT
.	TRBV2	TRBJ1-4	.	CASSGGKGEKLFF	TGTGCCAGCAGTGGAGGAAAAGGCGAAAAACTGTTTTTT
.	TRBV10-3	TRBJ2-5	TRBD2	CAISGGSGGLQETQYF	TGTGCCATCAGTGGGGGTAGCGGGGGACTCCAAGAGACCCAGTACTTC
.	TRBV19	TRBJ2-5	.	CASSITATRGETQYF	TGTGCCAGTAGTATAACTGCAACTCGGGGGGAGACCCAGTACTTC
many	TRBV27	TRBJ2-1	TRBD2	CASSPSGGTYNEQFF	TGTGCCAGCAGTCCTAGCGGGGGGACTTACAATGAGCAGTTCTTC
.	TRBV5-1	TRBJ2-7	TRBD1	CASREQQGDEQYF	TGCGCCAGCAGAGAGCAACAGGGGGACGAGCAGTACTTC
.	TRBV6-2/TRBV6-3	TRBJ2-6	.	CASSHPSSGANVLTF	TGTGCCAGCAGCCACCCTAGCTCTGGGGCCAACGTCCTGACTTTC
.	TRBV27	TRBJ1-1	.	CASSFKPGVNTEAFF	TGTGCCAGCAGTTTTAAGCCAGGGGTGAACACTGAAGCTTTCTTT
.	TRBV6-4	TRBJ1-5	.	CASSVSYSNQPQHF	TGTGCCAGCAGTGTCAGTTATAGCAATCAGCCCCAGCATTTT
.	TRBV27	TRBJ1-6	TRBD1	CASSLRGTAYNSPLHF	TGTGCCAGCAGTTTAAGGGGGACAGCCTATAATTCACCCCTCCACTTT
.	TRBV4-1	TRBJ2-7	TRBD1	CASSQVTGDEQYF	TGCGCCAGCAGCCAAGTAACAGGGGACGAGCAGTACTTC
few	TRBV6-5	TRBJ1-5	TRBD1	CASDQGAGNQPQHF	TGTGCCAGCGATCAGGGGGCAGGCAATCAGCCCCAGCATTTT
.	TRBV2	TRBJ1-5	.	CASSGPPNQPQHF	TGTGCCAGCAGTGGGCCCCCCAATCAGCCCCAGCATTTT
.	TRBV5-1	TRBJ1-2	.	CASSPGGGSYTF	TGCGCCAGCAGCCCTGGGGGGGGAAGCTACACCTTC
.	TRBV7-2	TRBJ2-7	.	CASSLPNFGRYEQYF	TGTGCCAGCAGCTTACCCAACTTTGGGAGGTACGAGCAGTACTTC
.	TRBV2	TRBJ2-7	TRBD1	CASRLQGRNEQYF	TGTGCCAGCAGGCTACAGGGGCGGAACGAGCAGTACTTC